The clone carrying this T cell receptor (beta chain) was observed a handful of times. Regarding time point: newly diagnosed GD, antithyroid drugs for less than 3 months. The TCR library was made from RNA extracted from PBMCs. These data are taken from a study of regulatory T cells in long-lasting Graves disease. Trimming stripped 7 bases from V and 5 bases from J, with 10 bases between. Germline V CDR1 and CDR2: SGHRS, YFSETQ. There are 13 residues in the CDR3. HTBI primers from iRepertoire and Arm-PCR of CDR3 regions yielded the TCR beta libraries. One entry per CDR3 protein, called by TCRdb with MiXCR from the multiplex PCR reads. The table has roughly 500,000 distinct CDR3 sequences, approximately 12% seen once. A further study also used this sample, focusing on T cells in Graves' hyperthyroidism and ophthalmopathy. That paper adds: With the HTBI primer set, the TCR CDR3 went through a first round of RT-PCR.

Specimen: peripheral blood mononuclear cells (PBMCs), collected at new diagnosis, from a patient treated with antithyroid drugs. The TCR originated in a man aged 25-40 years with Graves disease. This sequence joins TRBV5-1 and TRBJ1-6, with D unclear. CDR3 in DNA: TGCGCCAGCGGTACTAGTCATAATTCACCCCTCCACTTT. Amino acids: CASGTSHNSPLHF. Complete variable domain (other parts from reference TRBV5-1 and TRBJ1-6): KAGVTQTPRYLIKTRGQQVTLSCSPISGHRSVSWYQQTPGQGLQFLFEYFSETQRNKGNFPGRFSGRQFSNSRSEMNVSTLELGDSALYLCASGTSHNSPLHFGNGTRLTVT.